This T cell receptor (beta chain) was captured by sequencing in a study of CD8+CD57+ T cells in acquired aplastic anemia. The CDR3 is 15 amino acids. Trimming stripped 8 bases from V and 4 bases from J, with 17 bases between. Germline CDR1 is LNHDA and CDR2 is SQIVND (reference sequence). Study findings and constraints: Patients and healthy controls showed no significant CD8+ Simpson's diversity difference.

This clonotype was recorded only once. Its matching antigen is unknown. Profiles of TCR beta VDJ and CDR3 were generated from a genomic DNA template. TCRdb reprocessed the reads via MiXCR and lists one record per CDR3 protein. The repertoire holds about 180,000 distinct CDR3 sequences, with 45% to 50% as singletons. The chain recombines TRBV19 with TRBJ2-2, with D perhaps TRBD1 (7 bases). Sample: sorted CD4+, CD8+, or CD8+CD57+ T cells (not recorded which) from PBMCs. The origin of this receptor is a human donor in good health. The CDR3 DNA sequence: TGTGCCAGTGGACTACAGGGGACGGCCACCGGGGAGCTGTTTTTT. This translates into CASGLQGTATGELFF.